A few counts support the clone carrying this T cell receptor beta chain. Its target is not known. This entry is derived from a study of blood T cells in healthy people across ages. Study outcomes and limitations: Those diversity estimates obtained from one million T cells were thought to be underestimates.

Healthy Russian Caucasian donors spanned ages about 6 to 100 years. Roughly 9 milliliters of peripheral blood were drawn from each donor. PCR was performed a second time for about 7 to 12 cycles using a sample-barcoded 5' primer and a J-beta primer mix. Via MiXCR, TCRdb re-called the 5' RACE reads, giving one row per CDR3 protein. The sample has some 1.6 million distinct CDR3 sequences, 34% seen once. Germline V gene sequence: CDR1 GTSNPN, CDR2 SVGIG (reference sequence). The CDR3 runs 13 residues. After removal of 5 bases from V and 1 base from J, the junction contained 2 bases not matched to a gene.

The sequence was collected from a woman aged 30 to 39 in good health. The rearrangement joins TRBV30 to TRBJ2-1; 7 bases align to TRBD2. Sequencing was done on a sample of blood. The CDR3 here is CAWLAESYNEQFF. CDR3 nucleotide sequence: TGTGCCTGGCTAGCGGAGTCCTACAATGAGCAGTTCTTC.